This T cell receptor (beta chain) was profiled in a study of T cell responses to AZD1222 COVID-19 vaccine. Germline V gene lookup returns CDR1 SGHVS and CDR2 FNYEAQ. The CDR3 spans 15 residues. Trimming cost V 5 bases and J 0 bases, with 10 bases left between them. Sequencing was performed with immunoSEQ multiplex PCR; in TCRdb, only in-frame clones are kept and a portion is missing. The sample contains around 99,000 clones, around 90% of which appear only once. The sample was peripheral blood, taken on day 0 of AZD1222 vaccination. This clonotype was obtained from an adult in good health. The chain joins TRBV7-6 to TRBJ2-2, with D unresolved. The CDR3 sequence is CASSGSRSNTGELFF. The DNA of the CDR3 is TGTGCCAGCAGCGGCAGCCGATCGAACACCGGGGAGCTGTTTTTT.